The T cell receptor (beta chain) under discussion was sequenced for a study of molecular identifiers for immune sequencing clone quantification. Study-level findings and limits: Highly expanded clone sizes could be underestimated through barcode sharing by identical TCR molecules.

Sorted naive CD8 T cells were those defined as CD8+CD4-CCR7+CD45RA+. This clonotype was recorded many times. What it binds is unknown. This CDR3 contains 12 residues. The germline gives CDR1 LNHDA, CDR2 SQIVND (reference sequence). Trimming pared 9 bases from V and 5 bases from J, leaving 13 bases between. Making the bulk TCR libraries relied on previously described methods and listed TCR primers. TCRdb recomputed calls from the PCR reads with MiXCR, one row per CDR3 protein. This sample carries about half a million distinct CDR3 sequences, roughly a fifth of them seen once, and the ten largest clones take approximately 0.84%.

This chain links TRBV19 with TRBJ2-5; D tentatively reads TRBD1 or TRBD2 (5 bases each). The receptor comes from a human donor in good health. Some libraries in this study had Jurkat cell RNA spiked in. Sequencing input: naive CD8+ T cells from blood, with Jurkat cell RNA spiked in. As to subset: FACS-sorted CD8+CD4-CCR7+CD45RA+ naive T cells. CDR3 sequence: CASYGGGETQYF. CDR3 DNA sequence: TGTGCCAGCTATGGTGGGGGTGAGACCCAGTACTTC. Full variable domain (rest looked up from reference TRBV19 and TRBJ2-5): DGGITQSPKYLFRKEGQNVTLSCEQNLNHDAMYWYRQDPGQGLRLIYYSQIVNDFQKGDIAEGYSVSREKKESFPLTVTSAQKNPTAFYLCASYGGGETQYFGPGTRLLVL.